The T cell receptor beta chain under discussion was sequenced for a study of STAT5B mutations in CD4+ large granular lymphocyte leukemia. Losses at the gene ends were 1 base for V and 5 bases for J; bases not matched to a gene: 7. There are 16 residues in the CDR3. Germline CDR1 and CDR2: SGHRS and YFSETQ. Sequencing was at survey level. Produced via immunoSEQ multiplex PCR; TCRdb's table is partial and in-frame only. The sample has under 35,000 clones; about two thirds are singletons. As to this clone: Its matching antigen is unknown.

Overall study findings and caveats: Without HLA matching, higher CD4+ than CD8+ T-LGLL clonality could reflect small sample size. CD4-sorted patient repertoires seemed more clonal than healthy CD4+ repertoires.

Sequenced material: CD4+ T cells from blood buffy coats. This chain joins TRBV5-1 and TRBJ2-2; 8 bases line up with TRBD1. The receptor was derived from a human donor in good health. This chain's CDR3 is CASSLRQGARTGELFF. CDR3 in DNA: TGCGCCAGCAGCTTGAGGCAGGGGGCGCGGACCGGGGAGCTGTTTTTT.